Listed below are T cell receptor beta chains from one sample, sequenced in a study of memory CD4+ T cells and cytomegalovirus serostatus. Repertoires were generated with immunoSEQ multiplex PCR, while TCRdb's copy carries only in-frame clones and drops some. The sample lists more than 40,000 clones, 76% occurring once. The sequenced material came from memory CD4+ T cells from blood. The receptors derive from an adult in good health and CMV-seronegative. The CDR3 runs from the conserved cysteine through the conserved F or W. The D gene is left open where the match is weak.

>TRBV28|.
CASRTGYEQYF
>TRBV4-2|.
CASSQLGEGSTEAFF
>TRBV13|TRBD1
CASSLGDRGYNSPLHF
>TRBV4-1|.
CASSQPLTSRAGELFF
>TRBV9|.
CASSPGAGDNNEQFF
>TRBV10-3|.
CAISRGGYEQYF
>TRBV30|.
CAWSSLGVAQYF
>TRBV4-3|.
CASSQGRDTQYF
>TRBV5-1|.
CASSLSTGFGTPADTQYF
>TRBV25-1|.
CASTPGGMTGELFF
>TRBV27|.
CASRTNRLGLYNEQFF
>TRBV7-8|.
CASSHLGGEAFF
>TRBV2|TRBD1
CASSEGQGGAGYGYTF
>TRBV10-3|.
CAISEGIYSGNTIYF
>TRBV15|.
CATSLGRQSFGYTF
>TRBV7-3|TRBD1
CASSFPGQGLFF
>TRBV5-1|.
CASSIILNEQFF
>TRBV7-2|.
CASSPRSGQDQPQHF
>TRBV7-8|.
CASKVRHGRRVLSSSTDTQYF
>TRBV29-1|.
CSVEESRHSTTHEQFF
>TRBV7-9|TRBD2
CASSSGFGLAGIDEQFF
>TRBV27|.
CASSYGFEQYF
>TRBV19|TRBD1
CASSTGQGAIGGYTF
>TRBV5-1|.
CASSLALFLDTGELFF
>TRBV5-6|.
CASSLRGNRISEQFF
>TRBV28|.
CASSLSTGENYEQYF
>TRBV28|.
CASSPPQGNTIYF
>TRBV30|.
CAWSPGVTSNQPQHF
>TRBV28|.
CASSRPAKETQYF